Listed here are 27 T cell receptor beta chains from one sample, sequenced in a study of post-analysis software for immune sequencing data. Study-wide findings and caveats: TRBV5-6, TRBV5-1 and TRBV20-1 were among four or five TRBV segments more frequent in patients than controls.

Antigens of these TCRs are unknown. Researchers reported that TCR beta cDNA libraries carried unique molecular identifiers. TCRdb reprocessed the PCR reads with MiXCR, giving one entry per CDR3 protein. The table records some 500,000 distinct CDR3 sequences, less than 45% of them present only once. Sequencing was performed on blood. These receptor sequences come from a girl aged 10 to 17 with multiple sclerosis.

The rearrangement uses TRBV6-6 and TRBJ2-7; 7 nucleotides agree with TRBD2. Germline V lookup: CDR1 MNHNY, CDR2 SVGAGI (reference sequence). V lost 0 bases to trimming and J lost 4 bases; unmatched junction nucleotides: 9. The CDR3 totals 16 residues. CDR3 region: CASSYSTSELRYEQYF. As DNA, the CDR3 is TGTGCCAGCAGTTACTCAACTAGCGAGCTTCGGTACGAGCAGTACTTC.

This clonotype turned up a few times. V and J are TRBV29-1 and TRBJ2-5; D is unclear. The ends were cut back, 4 bases at V and 5 bases at J, with 5 bases in the middle. CDR3 size: 10 residues. Germline V gene sequence: CDR1 SQVTM, CDR2 ANQGSEA. The CDR3 DNA reads as TGCAGCGTTGTTGGGGAGACCCAGTACTTC. This encodes CSVVGETQYF.

The J gene is TRBJ1-2, the V gene TRBV12-3 or TRBV12-4, with 8 nucleotides matching TRBD1. V dropped 4 bases and J dropped 7; count of bases not matched to a gene: 8. The CDR3 length is 14 residues. CDR3 bases: TGTGCCAGCAGTTCCTGGACAGGGTCGGGTGGCTACACCTTC. This codes for CASSSWTGSGGYTF.

The genes are TRBV7-9 and TRBJ2-5, with 8 bases fitting TRBD1. Trimming at V came to 2 bases and at J to 2 bases, leaving 10 bases not matched to a gene. The germline CDR1 and CDR2 sequences are SEHNR and FQNEAQ (reference sequence). CDR3 length: 17 residues. The CDR3: CASSLPGRTGRQETQYF. The CDR3 nucleotides read TGTGCCAGCAGCTTACCTGGTCGGACAGGGCGGCAAGAGACCCAGTACTTC.

The chain joins TRBV28 to TRBJ2-1; unclear D gene. V dropped 6 bases and J dropped 7 bases, with 7 bases sitting between them. CDR1 and CDR2 from the germline V gene are MDHEN and SYDVKM. This CDR3 is 11 amino acids long. CDR3 in amino acids: CASSRRNEQFF. CDR3 coding DNA: TGTGCCAGCAGCCGTAGAAATGAGCAGTTCTTC.

The CDR3: CSARDEAGGDGTDTQYF. Here the CDR3 DNA reads TGCAGTGCTAGAGATGAGGCGGGAGGAGACGGCACAGATACGCAGTATTTT. V gene TRBV20-1 combines with J gene TRBJ2-3, with 8 bases aligning to TRBD2. CDR3 length: 17 residues. V gave up 0 bases and J gave up 1 base; unmatched junction bases: 9. Germline CDR1 DFQATT, CDR2 SNEGSKA (reference sequence).

The chain recombines TRBV20-1 with TRBJ1-3; D not certain. Trimming removed 5 bases at V and 1 base at J, with 12 bases between. The CDR3 has 14 amino acids. The germline gives CDR1 DFQATT, CDR2 SNEGSKA (reference sequence). CDR3 sequence: CSAPGEPSGNTIYF. The CDR3 DNA follows: TGCAGTGCTCCAGGAGAGCCTTCTGGAAACACCATATATTTT.

Only a few counts were recorded for this clonotype. V is TRBV29-1 and J is TRBJ2-5; D is perhaps TRBD2 (6 bases). The CDR3 length is 15 residues. The germline CDR1 and CDR2 sequences are SQVTM and ANQGSEA. V lost 2 bases, J lost 5 bases, and 18 bases lay in between. The chain's CDR3 is CSVERRDPPSETQYF. CDR3 DNA: TGCAGCGTTGAAAGGCGGGACCCACCCTCGGAGACCCAGTACTTC.

In the case of this clonotype: The junction and the germline gene differ at one end; a read error may be behind it. The chain employs TRBV5-1 and TRBJ2-3; TRBD2 matches at 7 bases. The CDR3 sequence is 15 residues long. From germline, CDR1 is SGHRS and CDR2 YFSETQ. CDR3 sequence reads: CASSLGGVGTDTQYF. DNA of the CDR3: TGTGCCAGCAGCTTGGGAGGGGTGGGCACAGATACGCAGTATTTT.

This rearrangement joins TRBV5-1 to TRBJ2-7, with D perhaps matching TRBD1 (5 bases). CDR3 length: 14 residues. CDR1 is SGHRS and CDR2 is YFSETQ in the germline V gene. Trimming stripped 4 bases from V and 3 bases from J, with 14 bases between. The CDR3 reads CASSLLSQGYEQYF. The CDR3 DNA follows: TGCGCCAGCAGCCTCCTGAGTCAGGGCTACGAGCAGTACTTC.

This chain links TRBV5-1 with TRBJ1-2, with 11 positions matching TRBD1. After removal of 1 base from V and 8 bases from J, the junction contained 7 bases not matched to a gene. CDR3 size: 15 residues. Looked up from germline, CDR1 is SGHRS and CDR2 is YFSETQ. In nucleotides, the CDR3 is TGCGCCAGCAGCTTGTTACAGGACAGGGGGCAAGGCTACACCTTC. Translating gives CASSLLQDRGQGYTF.

The chain joins TRBV3-1 to TRBJ2-1, with 8 bases fitting TRBD2. The CDR3 has 15 residues. V shed 4 bases and J 4 bases; nucleotides not matched to a gene: 6. In germline, CDR1 is LGHDT, CDR2 YNNKEL (reference sequence). The CDR3 is CASSRRLAGYNEQFF. CDR3 in DNA: TGTGCCAGCAGCCGCAGGCTAGCGGGTTACAATGAGCAGTTCTTC.

The rearrangement joins TRBV29-1 to TRBJ1-1; 8 bases agree with TRBD1. Germline-derived CDR1 and CDR2 are SQVTM and ANQGSEA. J gave up 10 bases and V 6 bases, and 4 bases lay outside the gene matches. The CDR3 contains 10 residues. The CDR3 sequence is CSVSGQGAFF. CDR3 in DNA: TGCAGCGTATCTGGACAGGGAGCTTTCTTT.

This clonotype was recorded a few times. V usage is TRBV5-5 and J usage is TRBJ1-2; no definite D call. CDR3 length equals 16 residues. Trimming stripped 0 bases from V and 2 bases from J, with 14 bases between. From germline, CDR1 is SGHKS and CDR2 YYEKEE (reference sequence). This chain's CDR3 is CASSLAPLDGNYGYTF. In DNA, the CDR3 is TGTGCCAGCAGCTTGGCCCCCTTAGACGGAAACTATGGCTACACCTTC.

The chain joins TRBV4-3 to TRBJ1-4; D ambiguous. The germline V and J ends were trimmed by 3 bases and 0 bases, with 8 bases remaining between them. There are 15 residues in the CDR3. Germline CDR1 is LGHNA and CDR2 is YSLEER. The CDR3 protein is CASSQMGSTNEKLFF. The CDR3 region has the DNA TGCGCCAGCAGCCAGATGGGTTCAACTAATGAAAAACTGTTTTTT.

V is TRBV7-2 and J is TRBJ2-1, with 9 bases aligning to TRBD2. Trimming at V came to 5 bases and at J to 8 bases, leaving 16 bases not matched to a gene. The CDR3 contains 17 residues. Per germline, CDR1 SGHTA and CDR2 FQGNSA. The CDR3 DNA reads TGTGCCAGCAGCCCCCGGAGGAGCGGGAGGAGTAACGATGAGCAGTTCTTC. It translates to CASSPRRSGRSNDEQFF.

This clonotype was seen just once. The J gene is TRBJ2-1, the V gene TRBV4-1; 10 positions match TRBD2. Germline trimming cut 2 bases from V and 8 bases from J; bases unmatched to any gene: 3. Germline V gives CDR1 MGHRA, CDR2 YSYEKL. This CDR3 is 14 amino acids long. The chain's CDR3 is CASSQSGRADEQFF. The DNA of the CDR3 is TGCGCCAGCAGCCAAAGCGGGAGGGCCGATGAGCAGTTCTTC.

The chain uses TRBV12-3 or TRBV12-4 and TRBJ1-4, with D perhaps TRBD1 (5 bases). The CDR3 length is 14 residues. With 4 bases removed from V and 8 bases from J, the gap between germline ends came to 14 bases. CDR3 bases: TGTGCCAGCAGTTGGACAAACCTGGGGGAAAAACTGTTTTTT. Translating it yields CASSWTNLGEKLFF.

The genes are TRBV5-1 and TRBJ2-5; TRBD1 matches 7 bases. The germline gives CDR1 SGHRS, CDR2 YFSETQ. Losses at the gene ends were 0 bases for V and 11 bases for J; bases not matched to a gene: 7. CDR3 length: 13 residues. The CDR3 DNA is TGCGCCAGCAGCTTGGACAGGGGCTGGGAGCAGTACTTC. Translating it yields CASSLDRGWEQYF.

This rearrangement joins TRBV7-9 to TRBJ2-7; 7 nucleotides align to TRBD2. Germline lookup yields CDR1 SEHNR and CDR2 FQNEAQ (reference sequence). The CDR3 extends over 12 amino acids. Trimming cost V 5 bases and J 9 bases; bases outside gene matches: 7. The CDR3 nucleotides read TGTGCCAGCAGCCTGACTAGCATCGGGCAGTACTTC. Translated, it gives CASSLTSIGQYF.

The CDR3: CSVEVRGGGYTF. The CDR3 DNA sequence: TGCAGCGTTGAGGTCAGGGGAGGAGGCTACACCTTC. The chain is built from TRBV29-1 and TRBJ1-2; tentatively, D is TRBD1 (6 bases). V was trimmed by 3 bases and J by 8 bases, leaving 13 bases between them. Germline V lookup: CDR1 SQVTM, CDR2 ANQGSEA. This CDR3 is built from 12 residues.

The gene calls are TRBV29-1 and TRBJ2-1; D perhaps matches TRBD2 (6 bases). The V end was cut by 0 bases, the J end by 0 bases, with 12 bases between. The CDR3 loop spans 16 amino acids. Germline CDR1 reads SQVTM; CDR2 reads ANQGSEA. The CDR3 DNA is TGCAGCGTTGAAGATAGGAGCGGGCCCTCCTACAATGAGCAGTTCTTC. Amino acids: CSVEDRSGPSYNEQFF.

The chain carries TRBV6-5 and TRBJ2-3; maybe TRBD2 (6 bases). V was pared by 5 bases and J by 4 bases, with 10 bases between. This CDR3 region has 13 residues. Looked up from germline, CDR1 is MNHEY and CDR2 is SVGAGI. The CDR3 bases are TGTGCCAGCAGTGAGAGACTAGCAGATACGCAGTATTTT. Protein product: CASSERLADTQYF.

J is TRBJ2-1 and V is TRBV29-1; 9 nucleotides match TRBD2. Trimming cost V 2 bases and J 5 bases; bases outside gene matches: 10. Germline CDR1 reads SQVTM; CDR2 reads ANQGSEA. The CDR3 runs to 16 residues. CDR3 DNA sequence: TGCAGCGTTGAAACTAGCGGGTTCCTGGGGAACAATGAGCAGTTCTTC. As protein: CSVETSGFLGNNEQFF.

This clonotype has only a few counts. This chain connects TRBV4-3 to TRBJ2-1, with 12 bases that match TRBD2. The CDR3 loop spans 17 amino acids. Looked up from germline, CDR1 is LGHNA and CDR2 is YSLEER. The V gene end was trimmed by 2 bases and the J gene end by 5 bases; junction bases not matched to a gene: 7. CDR3 loop: CASSQTHLAGGDNEQFF. CDR3 nucleotide sequence: TGCGCCAGCAGCCAAACCCACCTAGCGGGAGGGGACAATGAGCAGTTCTTC.

This clonotype has more than one count but fewer than ten. This sequence joins TRBV11-1 and TRBJ2-1; 10 bases are a match to TRBD2. The trim removed 1 base at V and 8 bases at J, leaving 5 bases unmatched. The CDR3 has 15 residues. Per germline, CDR1 SGHAT and CDR2 FQDESV (reference sequence). CDR3: CASSLVGTSVYEQFF. CDR3 DNA: TGTGCCAGCAGCTTAGTCGGGACTAGCGTGTATGAGCAGTTCTTC.

The V call is TRBV20-1, the J call TRBJ2-1; TRBD2 matches at 10 bases. The V gene's germline CDR1 is DFQATT and CDR2 SNEGSKA (reference sequence). The CDR3 runs 17 residues. With 7 bases clipped from V and 0 bases from J, the junction kept 12 bases outside the gene matches. The CDR3 reads CSVNRASGSSSYNEQFF. The CDR3 DNA follows: TGCAGTGTGAATAGGGCTAGCGGGAGTAGCTCCTACAATGAGCAGTTCTTC.